These 31 T cell receptor beta chains share one sample of origin, sequenced in a study of T cell changes during pregnancy in multiple sclerosis. The assay was immunoSEQ multiplex PCR, and TCRdb's table has in-frame clones only and misses some. Among roughly 35,000 clones listed, 90% were seen once. This specimen consisted of CD8+ T cells from peripheral blood mononuclear cells, obtained before pregnancy. Every receptor here comes from a female donor with multiple sclerosis, enrolled in a pregnancy study.

V and J are TRBV18 and TRBJ1-2, with 7 bases that match TRBD1. CDR1 and CDR2 (germline): KGHSH, LQKENI. V trimming: 3 bases; J trimming: 8 bases; junction bases outside the gene matches: 12. CDR3 length: 15 amino acids. The CDR3 sequence is CASSPRDSRVGGYTF. As DNA, the CDR3 is TGTGCCAGCTCACCGAGGGACAGCCGAGTGGGAGGCTACACCTTC.

The rearrangement joins TRBV7-9 to TRBJ1-1, with a possible D match to TRBD1 (6 bases). Germline V gives CDR1 SEHNR, CDR2 FQNEAQ (reference sequence). V lost 4 bases to trimming and J lost 1 base, with 16 bases between them. The CDR3 sequence is 16 residues long. The CDR3 region is CASSSLRATGNTEAFF. The DNA for the CDR3 is TGTGCCAGCAGCTCCCTCCGTGCGACAGGGAACACTGAAGCTTTCTTT.

The V gene is TRBV7-9, the J gene TRBJ1-2; 9 bases are shared with TRBD1. In germline, CDR1 is SEHNR, CDR2 FQNEAQ (reference sequence). With V trimmed by 2 bases and J by 3 bases, 10 bases remained unmatched. The CDR3 length is 17 residues. The CDR3 DNA reads as TGTGCCAGCAGCTTATTCCCGCGGGACAGGGAAGACTATGGCTACACCTTC. It encodes CASSLFPRDREDYGYTF.

This clone showed up just a few times. The chain is built from TRBV9 and TRBJ1-5; the D is unclear. This CDR3 is 15 amino acids long. Trimming pared 4 bases from V and 4 bases from J, leaving 15 bases between. The germline CDR1 and CDR2 sequences are SGDLS and YYNGEE. The CDR3 region has the DNA TGTGCCAGCAGCCCGAGCCTTGGAGTAAATCAGCCCCAGCATTTT. Protein: CASSPSLGVNQPQHF.

This sequence joins TRBV9 and TRBJ1-2, with D perhaps TRBD1 (5 bases). Germline assignment: CDR1 SGDLS and CDR2 YYNGEE. The CDR3 contains 16 residues. Trimming stripped 3 bases from V and 0 bases from J, with 15 bases between. This CDR3 reads CASSGDGGGTNYGYTF. In DNA form, the CDR3 reads TGTGCCAGCAGCGGTGACGGGGGGGGTACTAACTATGGCTACACCTTC.

CDR3 sequence: CASSAGTSTGELFF. DNA of the CDR3: TGTGCCAGCAGTGCAGGGACTAGCACCGGGGAGCTGTTTTTT. The genes are TRBV6-4 and TRBJ2-2; 8 bases are a match to TRBD2. The CDR3 is 14 residues long. J was trimmed by 4 bases and V by 4 bases; bases with no gene match: 2. Germline-derived CDR1 and CDR2 are MRHNA and SNTAGT.

The V and J genes are TRBV19 and TRBJ1-6; a possible D gene is TRBD1 (6 bases). CDR3 size: 13 residues. Germline-derived CDR1 and CDR2 are LNHDA and SQIVND (reference sequence). The V end was cut by 5 bases, the J end by 10 bases, with 12 bases between. DNA of the CDR3: TGTGCCAGTAGTCAGGGGTTCTCGTCACCCCTCCACTTT. It codes for CASSQGFSSPLHF. Together with reference TRBV19 and TRBJ1-6, the CDR3 gives the full variable domain: DGGITQSPKYLFRKEGQNVTLSCEQNLNHDAMYWYRQDPGQGLRLIYYSQIVNDFQKGDIAEGYSVSREKKESFPLTVTSAQKNPTAFYLCASSQGFSSPLHFGNGTRLTVT.

The V gene is TRBV4-3, the J gene TRBJ1-2, with D tentatively TRBD1 (6 bases). There are 15 residues in the CDR3. Looked up from germline, CDR1 is LGHNA and CDR2 is YSLEER. Trimming removed 0 bases from V and 8 bases from J, with 16 bases in between. The CDR3 sequence: CASSQDLGGGGGYTF. CDR3 bases: TGCGCCAGCAGCCAAGACTTAGGGGGGGGCGGGGGCTACACCTTC.

The chain is built from TRBV7-9 and TRBJ1-1; D ambiguous. V dropped 6 bases and J dropped 2 bases, with 7 bases sitting between them. Germline CDR1 and CDR2: SEHNR and FQNEAQ (reference sequence). CDR3 size: 12 residues. The CDR3 loop reads CASRGLNTEAFF. The CDR3, as DNA: TGTGCCAGCAGGGGCCTTAACACTGAAGCTTTCTTT.

The chain combines TRBV7-3 with TRBJ1-2; the match to TRBD1 covers 8 bases. This CDR3 has 14 residues. Per germline, CDR1 SGHTA and CDR2 FQGTGA. Germline trimming cut 0 bases from V and 3 bases from J; bases unmatched to any gene: 0. This CDR3 is CASSLTGQDYGYTF. The DNA of the CDR3 is TGTGCCAGCAGCTTAACGGGACAGGACTATGGCTACACCTTC.

This clone showed up just once. The chain links TRBV11-3 to TRBJ2-7, with a possible D match to TRBD1 (5 bases). Germline-derived CDR1 and CDR2 are SGHNT and YENEEA. V was trimmed by 0 bases and J by 5 bases, leaving 8 bases between them. The CDR3 consists of 13 residues. CDR3 sequence: CASSLDRVHEQYF. The CDR3, as DNA: TGTGCCAGCAGCTTAGACAGGGTTCACGAGCAGTACTTC.

The chain has TRBV19 and TRBJ1-1, with D unclear. The V gene lost 8 bases and the J gene lost 1 base, with 11 bases spanning the gap. CDR1 LNHDA and CDR2 SQIVND come from the germline V gene (reference sequence). The CDR3 has 13 residues. The CDR3: CASAWGGNTEAFF. Written as DNA, the CDR3 is TGTGCCAGTGCCTGGGGAGGGAACACTGAAGCTTTCTTT. Full variable domain (outside the CDR3, taken from reference TRBV19 and TRBJ1-1): DGGITQSPKYLFRKEGQNVTLSCEQNLNHDAMYWYRQDPGQGLRLIYYSQIVNDFQKGDIAEGYSVSREKKESFPLTVTSAQKNPTAFYLCASAWGGNTEAFFGQGTRLTVV.

The gene calls are TRBV6-5 and TRBJ1-1; perhaps TRBD1 as D (5 bases). Germline V gene lookup returns CDR1 MNHEY and CDR2 SVGAGI. This CDR3 has 14 residues. V gave up 4 bases and J gave up 1 base, with 10 bases separating them. The CDR3 protein is CASSFDSQNTEAFF. In nucleotides, the CDR3 is TGTGCCAGCAGTTTCGACAGCCAGAACACTGAAGCTTTCTTT.

V gene TRBV7-9 combines with J gene TRBJ2-1; the D is unclear. Looked up from germline, CDR1 is SEHNR and CDR2 is FQNEAQ (reference sequence). Trimming took 0 bases from V and 16 from J, leaving 10 bases between them. The CDR3 length is 11 residues. DNA of the CDR3: TGTGCCAGCAGCTTAGCTGATGACAAATTCTTC. This encodes CASSLADDKFF.

The V gene is TRBV29-1, the J gene TRBJ1-1; 11 nucleotides match TRBD1. Trimming at V came to 5 bases and at J to 1 base, leaving 6 bases not matched to a gene. The CDR3 has 15 residues. CDR1 SQVTM and CDR2 ANQGSEA come from the germline V gene. The CDR3 DNA sequence: TGCAGCGTTCTGGACAGGGGGCGGGCGAACACTGAAGCTTTCTTT. Residues: CSVLDRGRANTEAFF.

The chain links TRBV10-3 to TRBJ1-3, with 7 bases aligning to TRBD1. The CDR3 contains 14 residues. Germline CDR1 and CDR2: ENHRY and SYGVKD. V gave up 6 bases and J gave up 3 bases; unmatched junction bases: 5. Here the CDR3 DNA reads TGTGCCATCAGATTACAGGGGATTGGAAACACCATATATTTT. It codes for CAIRLQGIGNTIYF.

The gene calls are TRBV19 and TRBJ2-7; 7 nucleotides match TRBD2. Germline V gene data show CDR1 as LNHDA and CDR2 as SQIVND (reference sequence). V gave up 2 bases and J gave up 2 bases; unmatched junction bases: 6. The CDR3 length is 15 residues. Here the CDR3 reads CASSIRLADPYEQYF. In DNA form, the CDR3 reads TGTGCCAGTAGTATACGGCTAGCGGACCCCTACGAGCAGTACTTC.

This clone was recorded only once. This sequence joins TRBV19 and TRBJ2-1, with TRBD2 matching 10 bases. The CDR3 length is 14 residues. V lost 11 bases, J lost 6 bases, and 10 bases stayed unmatched. CDR1 and CDR2 from the germline V gene are LNHDA and SQIVND (reference sequence). The CDR3 coding sequence is TGTGCCGCCAAAACGAGCGGGGGGGCCAATGAGCAGTTCTTC. Its protein is CAAKTSGGANEQFF.

The chain combines TRBV30 with TRBJ2-7, with 7 bases aligning to TRBD2. V lost 0 bases, J lost 3 bases, and 2 bases stayed unmatched. Germline V gene data show CDR1 as GTSNPN and CDR2 as SVGIG (reference sequence). The CDR3 runs 13 residues. This CDR3 reads CAWSVTGGYEQYF. CDR3 in DNA: TGTGCCTGGAGTGTGACGGGGGGCTACGAGCAGTACTTC.

The chain recombines TRBV6-1 with TRBJ1-5; 9 bases are shared with TRBD1. V lost 4 bases and J lost 5; bases outside the gene matches: 6. The CDR3 is 15 amino acids. CDR1 is MNHNS and CDR2 is SASEGT in the germline V gene. Here the CDR3 DNA reads TGTGCCAGCAGTGCTTACAGGGGGCCTCATCAGCCCCAGCATTTT. It is translated as CASSAYRGPHQPQHF.

This chain joins TRBV6-5 and TRBJ2-2; a weak D match, TRBD2 (5 bases). This CDR3 has 15 amino acids. Trimming took off 6 bases at V and 4 bases at J, with 15 bases between the two ends. CDR1 and CDR2 (germline): MNHEY, SVGAGI. CDR3 bases: TGTGCCAGCAGCCTATCCAGCGGTGGCACCGGGGAGCTGTTTTTT. Translating gives CASSLSSGGTGELFF.

This clone was observed a handful of times. V is TRBV19 and J is TRBJ2-2, with 9 nucleotides matching TRBD2. V gave up 3 bases and J gave up 6 bases; unmatched junction bases: 5. CDR1 is LNHDA, CDR2 SQIVND, per germline (reference sequence). The CDR3 sequence is 15 residues long. CDR3 amino acids: CASSISGSRAGELFF. The CDR3 nucleotides are TGTGCCAGTAGTATTAGCGGGAGTCGGGCCGGGGAGCTGTTTTTT.

This clone was seen just once. The chain recombines TRBV5-1 with TRBJ2-7; D is possibly TRBD1 (6 bases). The CDR3 is made up of 13 amino acids. The germline V gene encodes CDR1 SGHRS and CDR2 YFSETQ. Trimming took off 2 bases at V and 1 base at J, with 7 bases between the two ends. This chain's CDR3 is CASSLGQSYEQYF. CDR3 coding DNA: TGCGCCAGCAGCTTAGGACAGTCCTACGAGCAGTACTTC.

Comment on this clone: The junction departs from the called germline gene at one end, perhaps through a read error. The chain has TRBV7-9 and TRBJ2-3; TRBD2 matches 12 bases. This CDR3 comprises 15 residues. Germline CDR1 and CDR2: SEHNR and FQNEAQ (reference sequence). CDR3 sequence (DNA): TGTGCCAGCAGCCTAGCGGGGGGGCCGATAGATACGCAGTATTTT. This gives the protein CASSLAGGPIDTQYF.

This clone was observed a single time. The J gene is TRBJ2-2, the V gene TRBV7-3, with no clear D. V was pared by 2 bases and J by 7 bases, with 11 bases between. This CDR3 comprises 14 residues. Germline V gene data show CDR1 as SGHTA and CDR2 as FQGTGA. CDR3 sequence: CASSLVTDHGELFF. DNA for the CDR3: TGTGCCAGCAGCTTAGTGACTGACCACGGGGAGCTGTTTTTT.

This clone was counted once. The chain is built from TRBV6-5 and TRBJ1-1, with 9 bases lining up with TRBD1. V gave up 4 bases and J gave up 5 bases; unmatched junction bases: 11. Germline V gene sequence: CDR1 MNHEY, CDR2 SVGAGI. There are 16 residues in the CDR3. Here the CDR3 DNA reads TGTGCCAGCAGTTTTCTCGGGGACAGGGAAGGTACTGAAGCTTTCTTT. This gives the protein CASSFLGDREGTEAFF.

The chain employs TRBV5-1 and TRBJ2-1, with 8 bases matching TRBD2. Trimming cost V 6 bases and J 3 bases; bases outside gene matches: 14. Germline lookup yields CDR1 SGHRS and CDR2 YFSETQ. This CDR3 comprises 17 residues. This CDR3 reads CASTARGSGDLYNEQFF. CDR3 in DNA: TGCGCCAGCACCGCAAGGGGTAGCGGGGACCTCTACAATGAGCAGTTCTTC.

V and J are TRBV19 and TRBJ1-5; D uncertain. The V end lost 3 bases, the J end lost 1 base, and 10 bases lay between the germline ends. The V gene's germline CDR1 is LNHDA and CDR2 SQIVND (reference sequence). This CDR3 contains 15 residues. CDR3 sequence: CASSIRGFSNQPQHF. CDR3 DNA: TGTGCCAGTAGTATTAGAGGCTTCAGCAATCAGCCCCAGCATTTT.

V gene TRBV5-6 combines with J gene TRBJ1-2, with D unclear. Germline V gene lookup returns CDR1 SGHDT and CDR2 YYEEEE. V was trimmed by 0 bases and J by 0 bases, leaving 12 bases between them. CDR3 length: 16 amino acids. CDR3 sequence: CASSLDSQLANYGYTF. Here the CDR3 DNA reads TGTGCCAGCAGCTTGGATTCTCAGTTGGCTAACTATGGCTACACCTTC.

The chain has TRBV7-9 and TRBJ2-5, with TRBD1 matching 8 bases. CDR1 and CDR2 (germline): SEHNR, FQNEAQ (reference sequence). V was pared by 3 bases and J by 5 bases, with 5 bases of the junction left unmatched. This CDR3 has 14 residues. The CDR3 spells CASSLTGVRETQYF. CDR3 nucleotide sequence: TGTGCCAGCAGCTTGACAGGGGTACGGGAGACCCAGTACTTC.

The V and J genes are TRBV7-9 and TRBJ2-7; a possible D gene is TRBD1 (6 bases). This CDR3 comprises 17 residues. Looked up from germline, CDR1 is SEHNR and CDR2 is FQNEAQ (reference sequence). Deletions cut 2 bases from V and 3 bases from J, with 20 bases between. This CDR3 is CASSLITQGEDGYEQYF. CDR3 coding DNA: TGTGCCAGCAGCTTAATAACACAGGGTGAGGATGGCTACGAGCAGTACTTC.